The 6 T cell receptor beta chains given below trace back to one sample, sequenced in a study of CD8 T cells in Susac syndrome. When the RNA was reverse transcribed, random hexamers were used with an input of 0.5 to 1 ug. Each CDR3 protein gets one entry after TCRdb re-called the immunoSEQ multiplex PCR reads with MiXCR. Of roughly 200,000 distinct CDR3 sequences in the sample, 85% to 95% are singletons; the top ten hold 0.09% to 0.1%. The sequenced sample consisted of CD4+ T cells from PBMCs. The receptor source for this set is a human donor with Susac syndrome.

The chain recombines TRBV19 with TRBJ2-3; 10 bases line up with TRBD2. V shed 3 bases, J shed 6 bases, and the junction held 6 bases outside the gene matches. This CDR3 contains 15 residues. Germline V gene lookup returns CDR1 LNHDA and CDR2 SQIVND (reference sequence). Written as DNA, the CDR3 is TGTGCCAGTAGTATCCTACTAGCGGGGTTGGATACGCAGTATTTT. This encodes CASSILLAGLDTQYF.

This sequence joins TRBV24-1 and TRBJ1-5; TRBD1 might be the D (5 bases). The CDR3 totals 15 residues. Per the germline V gene, CDR1 is KGHDR and CDR2 is SFDVKD. Trimming took 4 bases from V and 2 from J, leaving 11 bases between them. This CDR3 is CATSDPTEGNQPQHF. CDR3 nucleotide sequence: TGTGCCACCAGTGACCCGACAGAGGGCAATCAGCCCCAGCATTTT.

This clonotype appeared a few times. This chain uses TRBV4-2 with TRBJ1-5, with a possible D match to TRBD1 (5 bases). Trimming stripped 1 base from V and 6 bases from J, with 7 bases between. The length of the CDR3 is 13 residues. Looked up from germline, CDR1 is LGHNA and CDR2 is YNFKEQ. The CDR3 nucleotides are TGTGCCAGCAGCCAAGGGGGCGCTCAGCCCCAGCATTTT. Amino acid sequence: CASSQGGAQPQHF.

This sequence joins TRBV19 and TRBJ1-5; TRBD1 agrees at 11 bases. With 3 bases clipped from V and 6 bases from J, the junction kept 7 bases outside the gene matches. The CDR3 spans 16 residues. Germline V gene data show CDR1 as LNHDA and CDR2 as SQIVND (reference sequence). The chain's CDR3 is CASSIPGQGAGQPQHF. The CDR3 DNA follows: TGTGCCAGTAGTATTCCCGGACAGGGGGCTGGTCAGCCCCAGCATTTT.

The chain links TRBV29-1 to TRBJ2-3; 7 bases match TRBD1. The J segment lost 8 bases and the V segment lost 7 bases, leaving 12 bases of the junction unmatched. Germline loops: CDR1 SQVTM, CDR2 ANQGSEA. This CDR3 spans 13 amino acids. The CDR3 here is CSGLQGRRATQYF. In DNA form, the CDR3 reads TGCAGCGGGTTACAGGGGAGACGGGCTACGCAGTATTTT.

Points on this clonotype: Its ends do not fully match the called genes, so a read error is possible. The V and J genes are TRBV27 and TRBJ2-7; 8 nucleotides align to TRBD1. This CDR3 region has 14 residues. The germline V gene encodes CDR1 MNHEY and CDR2 SMNVEV (reference sequence). The CDR3 DNA reads TGTGCCACCAGTCGCCCAGGGGGCAATTTCGAGCAGTACTTC. It specifies CATSRPGGNFEQYF.